The TCR beta chain under discussion was sequenced for a study of cytomegalovirus exposure and HLA in healthy donors. Regarding the study as a whole: TCR beta V- and J-gene trimming, according to a later analysis, was linked to a missense DCLRE1C variant. Presence/absence analyses treated sequencing depth as roughly uniform across donors. In vitro data verified a few CMV-associated chains as specific for CMV antigens.

The PCR was carried out with 60 Vbeta primers and 13 Jbeta primers. Method: immunoSEQ multiplex PCR; TCRdb's copy keeps in-frame clones and lacks some. In the table there are some 180,000 clones, over 70% of which are singletons. Germline CDR1 is WNHNN and CDR2 is SYGVQD (reference sequence). This CDR3 has 13 residues. Trimming pared 6 bases from V and 2 bases from J, leaving 8 bases between. Remarks on this clone: Its specificity is unknown.

V and J are TRBV10-1 and TRBJ2-1; tentative D call: TRBD2 (5 bases). This TCR was recovered from a middle-aged man in good health and CMV-seropositive. Sequenced: PBMCs. CDR3 amino acids: CASSPGTYNEQFF. CDR3 DNA: TGCGCCAGCAGCCCCGGGACCTACAATGAGCAGTTCTTC.